Detailed here is one TCR beta chain. This CDR3 spans 15 amino acids. V was shortened by 3 bases and J by 4 bases, with 16 bases between the two germline ends. The germline V gene has CDR1 SGDLS and CDR2 YYNGEE. This record comes from a study of blood T cell repertoires in COVID-19. Study at large: COVID-19 samples collected from the United States, Italy and Spain covered acute and convalescent phases. T cells, B-cell-depleted T cells, or PBMCs provided the cDNA or gDNA that served as material.

Per the authors' pipeline: The assay estimated nucleated cells by amplifying reference gene primers. Some clones are missing from TCRdb's copy, which holds only in-frame ones; the method was immunoSEQ multiplex PCR. That table gives V, J and clone size, and the DNA gave D and trimming. Among approximately 81,000 clones listed, approximately 91% were seen once. This sequence originates from a man aged 65 to 79 with active or convalescent COVID-19. The gene calls are TRBV9 and TRBJ1-1; D perhaps matches TRBD1 (5 bases). The sequenced sample consisted of peripheral blood. CDR3 loop: CASSAGSRGTTEAFF. The CDR3 DNA reads TGTGCCAGCAGCGCGGGATCCCGGGGGACCACTGAAGCTTTCTTT.